The clone carrying this TCR beta chain appeared once. The source of the sample is a study of blood T cell repertoires in COVID-19. Losses at the gene ends were 3 bases for V and 2 bases for J; bases not matched to a gene: 7. This CDR3 contains 15 residues. Germline CDR1 reads SGDLS; CDR2 reads YYNGEE. Produced via immunoSEQ multiplex PCR; TCRdb's table is partial and in-frame only. The sample includes some 260,000 clones, more than 65% seen only once; the top ten take 4%. The sequence was collected from a woman aged 35 to 49 with active or convalescent COVID-19. What was sequenced was peripheral blood. The chain has TRBV9 and TRBJ2-5; TRBD1 matches 7 bases. The CDR3: CASSAAGGSQETQYF. CDR3 nucleotides: TGTGCCAGCAGCGCCGCAGGGGGATCTCAAGAGACCCAGTACTTC.